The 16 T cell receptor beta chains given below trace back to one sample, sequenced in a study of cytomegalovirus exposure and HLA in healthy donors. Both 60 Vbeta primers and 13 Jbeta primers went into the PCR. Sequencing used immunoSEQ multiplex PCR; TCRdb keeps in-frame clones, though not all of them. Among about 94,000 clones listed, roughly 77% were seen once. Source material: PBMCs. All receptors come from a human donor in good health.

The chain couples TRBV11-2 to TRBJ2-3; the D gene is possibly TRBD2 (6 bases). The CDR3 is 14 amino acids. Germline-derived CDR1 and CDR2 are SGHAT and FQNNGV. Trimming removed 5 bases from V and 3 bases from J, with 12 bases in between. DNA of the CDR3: TGTGCCAGCAGCCCCCCGGGACTTACAGATACGCAGTATTTT. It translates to CASSPPGLTDTQYF.

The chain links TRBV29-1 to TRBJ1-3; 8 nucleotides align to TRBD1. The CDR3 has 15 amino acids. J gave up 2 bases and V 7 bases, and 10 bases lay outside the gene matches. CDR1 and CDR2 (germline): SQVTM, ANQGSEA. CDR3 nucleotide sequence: TGCAGCGCCCTGACAGGGGCCGGGACTGGAAACACCATATATTTT. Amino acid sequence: CSALTGAGTGNTIYF.

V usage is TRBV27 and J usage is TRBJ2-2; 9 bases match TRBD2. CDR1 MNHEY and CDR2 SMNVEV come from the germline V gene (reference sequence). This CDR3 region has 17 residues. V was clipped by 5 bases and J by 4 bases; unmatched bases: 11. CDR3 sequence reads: CASSPKGRGGPTGELFF. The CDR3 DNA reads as TGTGCCAGCAGTCCGAAGGGGCGGGGGGGCCCCACCGGGGAGCTGTTTTTT.

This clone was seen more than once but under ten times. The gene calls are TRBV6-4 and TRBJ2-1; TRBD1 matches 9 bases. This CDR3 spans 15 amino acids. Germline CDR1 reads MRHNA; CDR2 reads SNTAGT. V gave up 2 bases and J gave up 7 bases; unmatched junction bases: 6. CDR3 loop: CASSDATGGRNEQFF. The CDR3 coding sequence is TGTGCCAGCAGTGACGCGACAGGGGGAAGAAATGAGCAGTTCTTC.

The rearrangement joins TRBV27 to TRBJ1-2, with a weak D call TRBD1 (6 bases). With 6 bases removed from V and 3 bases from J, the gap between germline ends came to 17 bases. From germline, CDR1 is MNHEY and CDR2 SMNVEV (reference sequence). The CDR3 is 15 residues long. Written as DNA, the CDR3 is TGTGCCAGCAGCCGAAACAGGGTTCGGGACTATGGCTACACCTTC. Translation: CASSRNRVRDYGYTF.

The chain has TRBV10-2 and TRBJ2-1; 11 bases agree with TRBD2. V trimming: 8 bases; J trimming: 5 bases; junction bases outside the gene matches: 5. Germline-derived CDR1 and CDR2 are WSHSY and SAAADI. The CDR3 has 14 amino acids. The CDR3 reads CASEGTSGNNEQFF. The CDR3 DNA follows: TGCGCCAGCGAAGGGACTAGCGGAAACAATGAGCAGTTCTTC.

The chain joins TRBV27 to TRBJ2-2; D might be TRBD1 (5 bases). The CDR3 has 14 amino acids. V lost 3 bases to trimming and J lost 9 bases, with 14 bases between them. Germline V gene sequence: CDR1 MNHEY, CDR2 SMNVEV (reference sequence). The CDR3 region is CASSFSGSYRELFF. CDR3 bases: TGTGCCAGCAGTTTCTCAGGGTCCTACCGGGAGCTGTTTTTT.

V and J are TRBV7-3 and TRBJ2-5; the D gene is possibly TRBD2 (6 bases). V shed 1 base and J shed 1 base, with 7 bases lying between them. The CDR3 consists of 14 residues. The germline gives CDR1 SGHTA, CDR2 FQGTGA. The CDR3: CASSLRRGQETQYF. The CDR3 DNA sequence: TGTGCCAGCAGCTTAAGGAGGGGCCAAGAGACCCAGTACTTC.

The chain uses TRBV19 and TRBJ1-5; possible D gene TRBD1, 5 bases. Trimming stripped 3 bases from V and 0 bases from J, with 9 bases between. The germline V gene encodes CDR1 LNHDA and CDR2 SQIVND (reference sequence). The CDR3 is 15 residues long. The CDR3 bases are TGTGCCAGTAGTATCTGGGGGGGTAGCAATCAGCCCCAGCATTTT. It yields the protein CASSIWGGSNQPQHF.

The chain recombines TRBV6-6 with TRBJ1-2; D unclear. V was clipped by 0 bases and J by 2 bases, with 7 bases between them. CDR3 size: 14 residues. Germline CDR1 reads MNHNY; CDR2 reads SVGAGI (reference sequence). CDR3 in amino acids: CASSYSELNYGYTF. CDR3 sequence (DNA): TGTGCCAGCAGTTACTCTGAGCTAAACTATGGCTACACCTTC.

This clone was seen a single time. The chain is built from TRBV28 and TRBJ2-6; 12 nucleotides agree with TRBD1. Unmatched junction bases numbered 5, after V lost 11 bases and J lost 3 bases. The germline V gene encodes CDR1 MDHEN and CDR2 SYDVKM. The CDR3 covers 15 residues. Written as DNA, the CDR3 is TGTGCCGCCGGGACAGGGGGCGGTGGGGCCAACGTCCTGACTTTC. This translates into CAAGTGGGGANVLTF.

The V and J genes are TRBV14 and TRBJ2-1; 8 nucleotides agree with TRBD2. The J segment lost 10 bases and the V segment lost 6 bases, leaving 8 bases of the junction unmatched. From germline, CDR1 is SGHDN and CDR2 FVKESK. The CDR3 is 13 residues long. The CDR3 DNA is TGTGCCAGCAGATATGGACTAGCCTTGGAGCAGTTCTTC. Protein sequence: CASRYGLALEQFF.

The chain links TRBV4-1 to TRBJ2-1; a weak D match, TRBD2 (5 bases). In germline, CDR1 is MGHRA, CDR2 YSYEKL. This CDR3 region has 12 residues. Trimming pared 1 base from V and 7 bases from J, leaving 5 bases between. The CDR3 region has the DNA TGCGCCAGCAGCCAAGGACTAAATGAGCAGTTCTTC. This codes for CASSQGLNEQFF.

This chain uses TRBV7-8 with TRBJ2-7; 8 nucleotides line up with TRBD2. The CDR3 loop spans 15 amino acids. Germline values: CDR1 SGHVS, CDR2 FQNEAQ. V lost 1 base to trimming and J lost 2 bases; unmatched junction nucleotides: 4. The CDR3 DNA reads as TGTGCCAGCAGCTTAGACGGGGGGGCTACCTACGAGCAGTACTTC. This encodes CASSLDGGATYEQYF. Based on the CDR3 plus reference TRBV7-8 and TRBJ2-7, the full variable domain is GAGVSQSPRYKVAKRGQDVALRCDPISGHVSLFWYQQALGQGPEFLTYFQNEAQLDKSGLPSDRFFAERPEGSVSTLKIQRTQQEDSAVYLCASSLDGGATYEQYFGPGTRLTVT.

CDR3 loop: CATSRMRQLTGELFF. The DNA for the CDR3 is TGTGCCACCAGCCGCATGCGGCAGCTCACCGGGGAGCTGTTTTTT. The chain recombines TRBV15 with TRBJ2-2; D is unclear. The germline V gene has CDR1 LNHNV and CDR2 YYDKDF (reference sequence). The CDR3 spans 15 residues. V lost 5 bases and J lost 4, with 14 bases in between. Based on the CDR3 plus reference TRBV15 and TRBJ2-2, the full variable domain is DAMVIQNPRYQVTQFGKPVTLSCSQTLNHNVMYWYQQKSSQAPKLLFHYYDKDFNNEADTPDNFQSRRPNTSFCFLDIRSPGLGDTAMYLCATSRMRQLTGELFFGEGSRLTVL.

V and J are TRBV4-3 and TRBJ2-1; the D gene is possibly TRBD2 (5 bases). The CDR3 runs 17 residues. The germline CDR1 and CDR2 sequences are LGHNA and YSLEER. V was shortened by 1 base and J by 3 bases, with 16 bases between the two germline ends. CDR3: CASSQAWGATRYNEQFF. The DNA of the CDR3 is TGCGCCAGCAGCCAAGCGTGGGGAGCTACGCGCTACAATGAGCAGTTCTTC.